This T cell receptor (beta chain) was captured in a study of blood T cell dynamics during melanoma immunotherapy. Study details: Standard first-line treatment here was pembrolizumab or nivolumab plus ipilimumab in metastatic melanoma. Study-wide results and limits: Disease-control patients' PBMC repertoires became either more clonal or more diverse at W3.

On this clone itself: Its antigen remains unidentified.

This table comes from immunoSEQ multiplex PCR, and its TCRdb copy is limited to in-frame clones, with some not included. The table lists 5,500 to 6,500 clones, 70% to 90% of them singletons. Per germline, CDR1 SEHNR and CDR2 FQNEAQ (reference sequence). The CDR3 has 12 residues. With 5 bases removed from V and 6 bases from J, the gap between germline ends came to 10 bases. Time point meaning: pre-treatment baseline. Patients with prior systemic cancer treatment, concomitant immunosuppressants, or other active malignancies were excluded. The source was blood, collected from a patient treated with checkpoint blockade. V and J are TRBV7-9 and TRBJ1-1; D is unclear. The clonotype comes from a human donor with melanoma. CDR3 bases: TGTGCCAGCAGCCCAATAACGGCTGAAGCTTTCTTT. The encoded protein is CASSPITAEAFF. Full variable domain (outside the CDR3, taken from reference TRBV7-9 and TRBJ1-1): DTGVSQNPRHKITKRGQNVTFRCDPISEHNRLYWYRQTLGQGPEFLTYFQNEAQLEKSRLLSDRFSAERPKGSFSTLEIQRTEQGDSAMYLCASSPITAEAFFGQGTRLTVV.